Within the sample, the clone carrying this T cell receptor beta chain is large. Its antigen remains unidentified. This sample is drawn from a study of spatial heterogeneity in lung cancer. Study at large: Consistently, beta-chain sequences turned up in larger numbers than alpha-chain sequences did. Findings and limits, study-wide: Ubiquitous expanded tumor TCRs were observed in blood more at resection than follow-up.

Each TCR cDNA molecule carried a unique molecular identifier. TCRdb reprocessed the 5' RACE reads via MiXCR and lists one record per CDR3 protein. Of 2,500 to 3,000 distinct CDR3 sequences listed, approximately 13% are singletons. V gave up 9 bases and J gave up 2 bases, with 18 bases separating them. Germline CDR1 SGHNT, CDR2 YYREEE (reference sequence). The CDR3 has 14 amino acids. Time point of the sample: sample taken at primary tumor resection. Extraction of whole RNA from tumor, nontumor lung or frozen PBMC preceded unsorted sequencing. Samples were donated by 72 untreated early-stage non-small cell lung cancer patients.

The receptor was isolated from a male donor with early-stage non-small cell lung cancer. This rearrangement joins TRBV5-4 to TRBJ2-7; no clear D gene. The sample here was PBMCs, taken at surgery. CDR3 bases: TGTGCCACCTCGACGGAAGCTGGCGCCTACGAGCAGTACTTC. Amino acids: CATSTEAGAYEQYF. The variable domain in full, completed from reference TRBV5-4 and TRBJ2-7, reads ETGVTQSPTHLIKTRGQQVTLRCSSQSGHNTVSWYQQALGQGPQFIFQYYREEENGRGNFPPRFSGLQFPNYSSELNVNALELDDSALYLCATSTEAGAYEQYFGPGTRLTVT.